This TCR beta chain appears in the sequencing data of a study of cytomegalovirus exposure and HLA in healthy donors (dated by TCRdb to the late 2010s). About the investigation overall: An earlier analysis of fewer than 750 of the donors reported 276 Gb of sequence data and around 120 million unique TCR beta sequences obtained from approximately 180 million T cells. Of the 300 to 450 genotyped donors, more than 75% were placed in the genetic ancestry cluster associated with self-reported Caucasian donors. The study profiled the T cell repertoires of approximately 700 subjects by immunosequencing and related them to cytomegalovirus serostatus. A later genetic analysis used genome-wide SNP genotypes for 398 of the 666 donors, treating that subset as a discovery cohort. Rather than using new phenotypic data, the later analysis identified candidate immune exposures from TCR beta sequences and from how often those sequences occurred across donors. Every repertoire in the discovery cohort had been generated on one and the same sequencing platform. Donor age, sex, ethnicity and CMV serostatus were compiled together with the repertoire data. The aim of the study was to test whether cataloging public T cell receptors could identify signatures of past pathogen exposure. Roughly 5 DR-DQ haplotypes were handled as single units for association and clustering, since linkage in the cohort was strong. An early release covering 550 to 700 HLA-typed donors comprised approximately 300 gigabases of sequencing data and around 86 million unique TCR sequences. In an earlier analysis of 587 of the donors, high-throughput TCR beta sequencing was used to judge whether each TCR beta V gene segment behaved as functional or pseudogenic. In addition to the first cohort of 666 subjects, a separate validation cohort of 120 different subjects was used. Typing coverage differed by locus: A, B, C, DRB1 and DQB1 were typed in roughly 620-640 donors, DQA1 in 500 to 550, DPA1 in 600 to 610, and DPB1 in around 440. To predict cytomegalovirus infection status, the study combined high-throughput TCR immunosequencing, statistical association of individual TCRs with disease status, and machine learning. A later analysis re-examined previously published TCR beta repertoires from about 670 donors and added high-resolution HLA genotyping to investigate patterns of TCR occurrence. Among some 410 genotyped donors of the cohort, an average of around 240,000 unique TCR beta nucleotide sequences was sequenced per donor, of which roughly 17% were non-productive. HLA typing included class I and class II loci at four-digit resolution.

In total, over 600 healthy bone marrow donors made up the cohort. At the time of sampling, all cohort members were nominally healthy, though unrecorded immune exposures were likely present. The donor tested CMV seropositive, placing the donor among the 250 to 350 seropositive members of the cohort. A peripheral blood sample was collected from each donor, and TCR beta sequencing was performed on peripheral blood mononuclear cells. The Qiagen DNeasy Blood Extraction Kit was used to extract genomic DNA from the blood cell samples. Comments on this clone: No cognate antigen has been identified for it. No quality values exist for individual bases; no much larger clone is one base distant.

CDR1 SGHVS and CDR2 FNYEAQ were looked up in the germline V gene. The germline ends are 9 bases apart after V is trimmed by 2 bases and J by 5 bases. The cysteine opens and the phenylalanine closes a CDR3 of 13 amino acids. CDR3 DNA only is kept here, 39 bases in frame from base 1. Library preparation used the immunoSEQ multiplex PCR assay. A mixture of 60 forward primers for TCR Vbeta segments and 13 reverse primers for TCR Jbeta segments was used in the multiplex PCR. The CDR3 region of rearranged TCR beta genes was amplified from genomic DNA with a multiplex PCR assay. The Illumina HiSeq System was used to sequence the amplified TCR beta libraries as 87-base-pair reads. The original methods were these. A later analysis tallied roughly 76 million unique TCR beta chains across the 666 repertoires, and 10 million to 11 million of those chains were shared by two or more donors. Raw reads were error-corrected and collapsed into unique sequences with a nearest-neighbor algorithm that merged closely related sequences to remove PCR and sequencing errors. V, D and J gene segments were assigned by aligning CDR3 sequences to IMGT reference sequences. Each retained sequence needed at least a six-nucleotide match to both a V gene segment and a J gene segment. A rearrangement counted as productive if the CDR3 had no stop codons and remained in frame with V and J, and every other rearrangement counted as non-productive. Following IMGT convention, CDR3 was defined as the stretch from the second conserved V-encoded cysteine to the conserved J-encoded phenylalanine. The earlier analysis of about 530 of the donors excluded any sequence lacking an unambiguous match to a single V gene segment. An earlier analysis of several hundred of the donors called V segments functional above 56.7% productive rearrangements and segregating when the between-donor standard deviation exceeded 5%. To diagnose cytomegalovirus status from the catalog of TCR beta chain sequences, a statistical classification framework was built. In a later analysis, TCR nucleotide sequences were compared against IMGT/GENE-DB human TR gene sequences so that V and J genes could be assigned. A later analysis assigned CDR3 sequences and most-parsimonious VDJ recombination scenarios with the TCRdist pipeline. A later analysis defined each TCR beta chain by its CDR3 amino acid sequence plus V-gene family, and excluded reads lacking a unique V-gene family. To address suspected cross-contamination and a sequencing artifact, a later analysis removed 450 to 700 highly shared, low-generation-probability nucleotide sequences. For each public chain, a later analysis derived a clonal expansion index from normalized ranks of inferred template counts within each repertoire. In a later analysis, generation probabilities were computed with a VDJ recombination model fitted to out-of-frame rearrangements, and the resulting probabilities were checked against IGoR. In a later analysis, hypergeometric tests were used to score TCR-TCR, TCR-HLA and TCR-CMV co-occurrence, with a repertoire-size bias correction applied to TCR pairs. A later analysis estimated false discovery rates by permuting HLA or CMV assignments 20 times. In a later analysis, co-occurring TCRs were grouped using DBSCAN, with TCRdist sequence similarity added in when clustering inside HLA-allele-positive subsets. Repertoires with fewer than 30,000 or more than 120,000 public chains were left out of co-occurrence clustering, as were five repertoires with anomalous nucleotide sharing. The immuneACCESS repertoire file appears here via TCRdb, limited to in-frame rearrangements. These files lack a portion of the clones; in checked studies, under half of the deficit traces to unresolved V genes, and the cause of the others is not known. V, J and clone size are those of that table, while D and trimming were read from the DNA. The sample table shows about 130,000 clones, and around 80% are seen once. 2.5% to 3.5% of the sample is held by the ten biggest clonotypes.

The investigation overall reported the following: Several of the top co-occurrence clusters appeared to be linked to parvovirus B19, influenza, CMV and Epstein-Barr virus, according to a later analysis. A further reported finding was that TCR beta sequences accurately predicted the HLA-A and HLA-B alleles for most subjects in the first cohort. Most CMV-associated TCR beta chains appeared to be HLA-restricted in a later analysis, and the HLA associations seemed to be driven largely by CMV exposure. In both the original and validation cohorts, the classifier was reported to diagnose cytomegalovirus status with high specificity and sensitivity. Correlated functional status among segregating V segments might be attributable to linkage disequilibrium, but an unknown experimental factor could not be ruled out. Because HLA typing was unavailable for some donors at each locus, only the typed subset was used in association tests. The earlier analysis of fewer than 750 of the donors excluded roughly 17 rarely observed V segments, including chromosome 9 orphons, because counts were too low. Because the 87-base-pair reads could not distinguish some IMGT-functional V segments, including TRBV6-2 and TRBV6-3, those segments were excluded. The authors suggested that the approach could potentially be generalized to other disease states and immunological phenotypes. V-gene and J-gene trimming of TCR beta chains was associated with a missense DCLRE1C variant in a later genetic analysis, and the association was replicated in an independent cohort. A total of fewer than 200 TCR beta chains were listed by the study as associated with cytomegalovirus. In a later analysis, the rate of TCR association differed among HLA loci, with DRB1 alleles having the most associated TCRs and HLA-C alleles having the fewest. Assigning TCR associations to individual alleles was difficult when HLA alleles, especially DR and DQ, strongly co-occurred. A later analysis found that HLA-associated TCR beta chains were more clonally expanded and had lower generation probabilities than equally common non-associated chains. Only TCR beta chains were sequenced in this cohort, and the absence of alpha or paired-chain data limited detectable features. A cluster of highly shared sequence variants was judged likely to be a technical artifact of the sequencing pipeline. In vitro tests confirmed that a few of the cytomegalovirus-associated TCR beta chains recognize cytomegalovirus antigens. While some public TCRs were present in many individuals, most TCR sequences turned up only very rarely across donors. A later genetic analysis reported fewer N-insertions in productive TCRs among donors in an Asian-associated ancestry cluster than the roughly 670-donor mean. Presence/absence analyses assumed roughly uniform sequencing depth across donors, an assumption that may not hold. In an earlier analysis of some 500 of the donors, most TCR beta V segments were observed in productive rearrangements about 87% or about 30% of the time, broadly matching IMGT annotations. The only immune exposure information available for the cohort was CMV serostatus. A later analysis associated 15,000 to 20,000 TCR beta sequences with specific HLA alleles at a false discovery rate of 0.05.

The sample was PBMCs. Here the chain combines TRBV7-6 and TRBJ1-1; the best D guess is TRBD1, with 5 bases matching. This clonotype originated in a woman younger than 35 in good health and CMV-seropositive. CDR3 loop: CASSLLGGTEAFF. The bases read TGTGCCAGCAGCTTACTGGGGGGAACTGAAGCTTTCTTT.